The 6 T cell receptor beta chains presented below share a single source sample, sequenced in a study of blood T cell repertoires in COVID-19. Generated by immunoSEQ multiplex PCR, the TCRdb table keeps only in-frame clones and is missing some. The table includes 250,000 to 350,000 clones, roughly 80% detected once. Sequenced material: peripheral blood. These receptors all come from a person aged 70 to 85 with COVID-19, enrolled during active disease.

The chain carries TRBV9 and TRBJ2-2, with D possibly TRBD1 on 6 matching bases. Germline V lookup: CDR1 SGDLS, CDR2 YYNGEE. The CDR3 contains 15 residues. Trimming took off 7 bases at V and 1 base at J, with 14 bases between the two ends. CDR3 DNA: TGTGCCAGCGGATCGGGACAAGAGAACACCGGGGAGCTGTTTTTT. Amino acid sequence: CASGSGQENTGELFF.

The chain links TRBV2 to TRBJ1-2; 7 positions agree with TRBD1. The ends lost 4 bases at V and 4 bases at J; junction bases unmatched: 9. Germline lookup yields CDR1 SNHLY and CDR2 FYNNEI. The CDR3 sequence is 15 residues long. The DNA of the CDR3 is TGTGCCAGCAGTGGGAGAATTAGGGACAGCTATGGCTACACCTTC. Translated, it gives CASSGRIRDSYGYTF.

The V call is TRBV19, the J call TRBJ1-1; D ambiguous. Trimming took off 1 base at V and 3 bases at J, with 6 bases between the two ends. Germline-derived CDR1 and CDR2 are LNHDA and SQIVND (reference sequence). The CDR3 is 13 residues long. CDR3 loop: CASSIAPYTEAFF. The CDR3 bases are TGTGCCAGTAGTATAGCTCCGTACACTGAAGCTTTCTTT.

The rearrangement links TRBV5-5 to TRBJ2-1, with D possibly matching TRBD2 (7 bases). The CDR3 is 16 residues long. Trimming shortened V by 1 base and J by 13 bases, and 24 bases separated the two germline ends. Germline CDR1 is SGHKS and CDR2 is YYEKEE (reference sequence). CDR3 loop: CASSLRGTGPWEGQFF. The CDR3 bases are TGTGCCAGCAGCTTGAGGGGGACGGGGCCCTGGGAGGGTCAGTTCTTC. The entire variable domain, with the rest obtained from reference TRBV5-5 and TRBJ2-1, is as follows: DAGVTQSPTHLIKTRGQQVTLRCSPISGHKSVSWYQQVLGQGPQFIFQYYEKEERGRGNFPDRFSARQFPNYSSELNVNALLLGDSALYLCASSLRGTGPWEGQFFGPGTRLTVL.

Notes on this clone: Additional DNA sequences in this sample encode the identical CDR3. The CDR3: CASSYRRGSNEQFF. In DNA, the CDR3 is TGTGCCAGCAGTTATCGGCGGGGGTCCAATGAGCAGTTCTTC. The chain carries TRBV7-3 and TRBJ2-1; 7 bases map to TRBD2. The CDR3 has 14 amino acids. Germline lookup yields CDR1 SGHTA and CDR2 FQGTGA. The junction had 8 bases not matched to a gene; V was cut back by 6 bases and J by 6 bases.

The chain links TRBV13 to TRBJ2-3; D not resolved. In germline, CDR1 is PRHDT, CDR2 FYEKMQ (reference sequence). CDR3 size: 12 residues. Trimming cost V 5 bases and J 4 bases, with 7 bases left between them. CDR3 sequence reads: CASSHSPDTQYF. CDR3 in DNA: TGTGCCAGCAGCCATAGCCCAGATACGCAGTATTTT.